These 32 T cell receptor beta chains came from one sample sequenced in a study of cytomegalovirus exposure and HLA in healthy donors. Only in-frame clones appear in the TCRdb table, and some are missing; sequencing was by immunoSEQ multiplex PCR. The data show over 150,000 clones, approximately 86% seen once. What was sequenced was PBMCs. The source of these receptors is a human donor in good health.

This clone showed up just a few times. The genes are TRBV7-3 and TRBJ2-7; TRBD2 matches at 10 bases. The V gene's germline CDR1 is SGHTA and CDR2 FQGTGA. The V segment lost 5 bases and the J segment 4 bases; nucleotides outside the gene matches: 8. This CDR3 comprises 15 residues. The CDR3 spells CASSPTSGMGYEQYF. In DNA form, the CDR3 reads TGTGCCAGCAGCCCTACTAGCGGGATGGGGTACGAGCAGTACTTC.

This chain's CDR3 is CASSLTSGFNSPLHF. CDR3 sequence (DNA): TGTGCCAGCAGCTTAACTTCAGGCTTTAATTCACCCCTCCACTTT. The chain couples TRBV7-3 to TRBJ1-6; D gene unclear. CDR3 size: 15 residues. Germline loops: CDR1 SGHTA, CDR2 FQGTGA. Trimming stripped 0 bases from V and 6 bases from J, with 9 bases between.

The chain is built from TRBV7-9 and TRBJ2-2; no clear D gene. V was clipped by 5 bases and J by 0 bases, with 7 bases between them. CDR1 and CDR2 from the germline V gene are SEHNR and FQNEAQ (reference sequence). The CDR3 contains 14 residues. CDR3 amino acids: CASSMFANTGELFF. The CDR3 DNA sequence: TGTGCCAGCAGCATGTTCGCGAACACCGGGGAGCTGTTTTTT. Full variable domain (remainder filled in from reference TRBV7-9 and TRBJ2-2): DTGVSQNPRHKITKRGQNVTFRCDPISEHNRLYWYRQTLGQGPEFLTYFQNEAQLEKSRLLSDRFSAERPKGSFSTLEIQRTEQGDSAMYLCASSMFANTGELFFGEGSRLTVL.

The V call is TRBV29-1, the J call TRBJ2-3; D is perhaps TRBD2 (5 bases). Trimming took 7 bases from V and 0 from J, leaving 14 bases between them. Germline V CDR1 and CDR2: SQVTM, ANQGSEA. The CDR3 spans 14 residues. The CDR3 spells CSAGPSGSTDTQYF. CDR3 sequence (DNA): TGCAGCGCTGGTCCAAGCGGTAGCACAGATACGCAGTATTTT.

This CDR3 reads CASSFGTGVRIVEKLFF. CDR3 DNA sequence: TGTGCCAGCAGCTTCGGGACAGGCGTCCGTATAGTTGAAAAACTGTTTTTT. The gene calls are TRBV7-2 and TRBJ1-4, with 8 bases that match TRBD1. Germline CDR1 is SGHTA and CDR2 is FQGNSA. J gave up 7 bases and V 3 bases, and 13 bases lay outside the gene matches. The CDR3 runs to 17 residues.

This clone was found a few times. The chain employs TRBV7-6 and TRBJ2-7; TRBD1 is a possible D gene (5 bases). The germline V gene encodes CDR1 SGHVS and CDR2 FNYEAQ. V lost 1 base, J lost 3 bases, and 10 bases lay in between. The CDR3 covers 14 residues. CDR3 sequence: CASSLGQGHYEQYF. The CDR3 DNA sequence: TGTGCCAGCAGCTTAGGGCAGGGCCACTACGAGCAGTACTTC.

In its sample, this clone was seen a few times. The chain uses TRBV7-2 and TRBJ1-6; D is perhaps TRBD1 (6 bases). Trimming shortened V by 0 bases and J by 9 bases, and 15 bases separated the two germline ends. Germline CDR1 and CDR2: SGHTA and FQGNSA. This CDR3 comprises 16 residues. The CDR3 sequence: CASSLAFRGESSPLHF. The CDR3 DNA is TGTGCCAGCAGCTTAGCGTTCAGGGGTGAGAGTTCACCCCTCCACTTT.

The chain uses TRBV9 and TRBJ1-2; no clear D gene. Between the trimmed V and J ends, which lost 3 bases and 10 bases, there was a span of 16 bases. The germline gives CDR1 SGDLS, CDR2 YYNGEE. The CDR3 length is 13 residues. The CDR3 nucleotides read TGTGCCAGCAGCGGGGATTCGAGGGTTTACTACACCTTC. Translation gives CASSGDSRVYYTF.

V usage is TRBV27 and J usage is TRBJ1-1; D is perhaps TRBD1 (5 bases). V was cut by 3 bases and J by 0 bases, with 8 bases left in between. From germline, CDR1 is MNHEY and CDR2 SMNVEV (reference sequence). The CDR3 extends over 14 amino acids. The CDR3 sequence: CASSFQGVNTEAFF. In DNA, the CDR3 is TGTGCCAGCAGTTTTCAGGGTGTGAACACTGAAGCTTTCTTT.

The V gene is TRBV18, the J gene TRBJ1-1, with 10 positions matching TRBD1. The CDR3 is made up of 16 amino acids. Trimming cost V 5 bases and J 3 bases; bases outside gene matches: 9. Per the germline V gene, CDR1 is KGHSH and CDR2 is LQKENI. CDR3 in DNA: TGTGCCAGCTCAAACATCCCGGGACAGGGGTACACTGAAGCTTTCTTT. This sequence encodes CASSNIPGQGYTEAFF. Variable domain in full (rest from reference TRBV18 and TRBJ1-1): NAGVMQNPRHLVRRRGQEARLRCSPMKGHSHVYWYRQLPEEGLKFMVYLQKENIIDESGMPKERFSAEFPKEGPSILRIQQVVRGDSAAYFCASSNIPGQGYTEAFFGQGTRLTVV.

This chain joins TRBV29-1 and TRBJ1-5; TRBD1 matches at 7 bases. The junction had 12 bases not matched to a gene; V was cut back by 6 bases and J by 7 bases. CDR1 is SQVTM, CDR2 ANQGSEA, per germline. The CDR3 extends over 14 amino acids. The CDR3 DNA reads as TGCAGCGTAGCGACAGGGAGGCAGGGCCAGCCCCAGCATTTT. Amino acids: CSVATGRQGQPQHF.

CDR3: CASSSGSPNSPLHF. In nucleotides, the CDR3 is TGTGCCAGCAGCTCAGGGTCTCCTAATTCACCCCTCCACTTT. The chain employs TRBV7-3 and TRBJ1-6, with a tentative D call TRBD1 (5 bases). The CDR3 has 14 amino acids. Germline V gives CDR1 SGHTA, CDR2 FQGTGA. V dropped 4 bases and J dropped 6 bases, with 10 bases sitting between them.

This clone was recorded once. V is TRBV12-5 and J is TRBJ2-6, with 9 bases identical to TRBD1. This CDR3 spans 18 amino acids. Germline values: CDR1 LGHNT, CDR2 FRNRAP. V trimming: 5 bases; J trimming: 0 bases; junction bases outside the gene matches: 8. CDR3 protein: CASGRRDRANSGANVLTF. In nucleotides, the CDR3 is TGTGCTAGTGGTCGCCGGGACAGGGCCAACTCTGGGGCCAACGTCCTGACTTTC. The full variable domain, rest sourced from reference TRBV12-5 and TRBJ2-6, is DARVTQTPRHKVTEMGQEVTMRCQPILGHNTVFWYRQTMMQGLELLAYFRNRAPLDDSGMPKDRFSAEMPDATLATLKIQPSEPRDSAVYFCASGRRDRANSGANVLTFGAGSRLTVL.

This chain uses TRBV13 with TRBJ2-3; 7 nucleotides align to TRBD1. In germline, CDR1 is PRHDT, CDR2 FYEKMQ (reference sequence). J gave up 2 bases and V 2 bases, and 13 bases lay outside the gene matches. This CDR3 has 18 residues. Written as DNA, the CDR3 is TGTGCCAGCAGCTTAACCAGGACAGGACGAGGGACCACAGATACGCAGTATTTT. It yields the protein CASSLTRTGRGTTDTQYF.

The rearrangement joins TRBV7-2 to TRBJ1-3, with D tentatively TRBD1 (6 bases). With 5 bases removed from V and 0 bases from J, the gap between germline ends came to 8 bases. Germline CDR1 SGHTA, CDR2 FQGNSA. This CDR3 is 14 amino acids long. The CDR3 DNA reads TGTGCCAGCAGCATACAGGGCTCTGGAAACACCATATATTTT. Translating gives CASSIQGSGNTIYF.

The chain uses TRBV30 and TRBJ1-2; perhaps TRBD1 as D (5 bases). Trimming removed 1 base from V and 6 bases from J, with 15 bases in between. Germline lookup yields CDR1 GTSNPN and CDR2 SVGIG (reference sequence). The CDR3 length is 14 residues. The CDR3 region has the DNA TGTGCCTGGAGTGGATACTGGAGACAGCATGGCTACACCTTC. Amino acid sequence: CAWSGYWRQHGYTF.

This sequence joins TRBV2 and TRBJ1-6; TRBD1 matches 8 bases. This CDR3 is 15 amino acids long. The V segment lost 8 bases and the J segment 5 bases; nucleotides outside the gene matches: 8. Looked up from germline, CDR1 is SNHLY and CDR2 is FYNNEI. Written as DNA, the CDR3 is TGTGCCAGCCTGACAGGGGTGAGCAATAATTCACCCCTCCACTTT. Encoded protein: CASLTGVSNNSPLHF.

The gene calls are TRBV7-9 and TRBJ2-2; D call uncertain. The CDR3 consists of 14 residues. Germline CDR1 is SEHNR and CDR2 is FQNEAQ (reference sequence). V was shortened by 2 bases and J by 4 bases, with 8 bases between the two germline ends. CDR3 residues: CASSLLLFTGELFF. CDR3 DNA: TGTGCCAGCAGCTTACTTCTATTCACCGGGGAGCTGTTTTTT.

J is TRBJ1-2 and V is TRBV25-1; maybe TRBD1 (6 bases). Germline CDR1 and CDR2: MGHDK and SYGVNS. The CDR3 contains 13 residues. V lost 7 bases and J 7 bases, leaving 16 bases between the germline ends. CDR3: CASTLGGVGGYTF. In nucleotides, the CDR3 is TGTGCCAGCACCCTAGGGGGGGTTGGTGGCTACACCTTC.

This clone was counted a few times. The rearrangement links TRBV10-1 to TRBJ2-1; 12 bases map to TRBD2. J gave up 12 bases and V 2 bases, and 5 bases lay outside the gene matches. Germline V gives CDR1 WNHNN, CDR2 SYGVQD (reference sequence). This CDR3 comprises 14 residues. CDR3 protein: CASSERLAGAAQFF. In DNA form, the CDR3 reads TGCGCCAGCAGTGAGCGACTAGCGGGAGCGGCGCAGTTCTTC.

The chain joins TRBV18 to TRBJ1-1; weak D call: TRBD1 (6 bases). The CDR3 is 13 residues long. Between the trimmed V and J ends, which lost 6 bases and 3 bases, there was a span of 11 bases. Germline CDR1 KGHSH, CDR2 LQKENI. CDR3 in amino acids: CASSAGGHTEAFF. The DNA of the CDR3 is TGTGCCAGCTCCGCCGGGGGGCACACTGAAGCTTTCTTT. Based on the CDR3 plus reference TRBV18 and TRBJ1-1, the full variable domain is NAGVMQNPRHLVRRRGQEARLRCSPMKGHSHVYWYRQLPEEGLKFMVYLQKENIIDESGMPKERFSAEFPKEGPSILRIQQVVRGDSAAYFCASSAGGHTEAFFGQGTRLTVV.

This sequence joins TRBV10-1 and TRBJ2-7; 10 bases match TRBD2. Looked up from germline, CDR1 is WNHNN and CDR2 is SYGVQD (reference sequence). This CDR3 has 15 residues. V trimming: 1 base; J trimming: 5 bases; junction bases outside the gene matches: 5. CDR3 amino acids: CASSEWASGSNEQYF. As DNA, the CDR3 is TGCGCCAGCAGTGAGTGGGCTAGCGGGAGTAACGAGCAGTACTTC.

CDR3 residues: CASKSTASNTGELFF. DNA for the CDR3: TGCGCCAGCAAATCGACAGCTTCGAACACCGGGGAGCTGTTTTTT. The chain is built from TRBV5-1 and TRBJ2-2; TRBD1 might be the D (5 bases). Trimming removed 6 bases from V and 0 bases from J, with 12 bases in between. The CDR3 is 15 amino acids. Germline V lookup: CDR1 SGHRS, CDR2 YFSETQ.

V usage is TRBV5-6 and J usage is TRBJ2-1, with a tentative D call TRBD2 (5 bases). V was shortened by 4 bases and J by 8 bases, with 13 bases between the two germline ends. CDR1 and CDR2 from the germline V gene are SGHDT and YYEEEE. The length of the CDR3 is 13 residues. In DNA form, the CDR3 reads TGTGCCAGCAGCCCTATCGGGGTAGATGAGCAGTTCTTC. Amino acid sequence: CASSPIGVDEQFF.

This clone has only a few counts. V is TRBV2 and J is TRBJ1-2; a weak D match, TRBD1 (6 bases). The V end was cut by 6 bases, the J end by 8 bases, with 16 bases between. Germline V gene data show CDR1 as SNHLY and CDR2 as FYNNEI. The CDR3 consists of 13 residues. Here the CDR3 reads CASRDTGLGGYTF. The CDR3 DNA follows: TGTGCCAGCAGGGATACAGGGTTGGGAGGCTACACCTTC.

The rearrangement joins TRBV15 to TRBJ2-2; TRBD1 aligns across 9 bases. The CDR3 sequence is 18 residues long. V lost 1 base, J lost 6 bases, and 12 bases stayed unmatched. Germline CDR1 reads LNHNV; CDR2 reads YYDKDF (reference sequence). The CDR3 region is CATSRVLTQGAGSGELFF. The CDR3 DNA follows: TGTGCCACCAGCAGAGTATTAACACAGGGGGCAGGATCCGGGGAGCTGTTTTTT.

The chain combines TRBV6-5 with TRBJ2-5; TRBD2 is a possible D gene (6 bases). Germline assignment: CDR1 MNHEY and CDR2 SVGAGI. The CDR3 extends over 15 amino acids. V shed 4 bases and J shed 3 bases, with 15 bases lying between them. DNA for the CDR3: TGTGCCAGCAGTTTCAGGCCGGAGGGAAAAGAGACCCAGTACTTC. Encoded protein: CASSFRPEGKETQYF.

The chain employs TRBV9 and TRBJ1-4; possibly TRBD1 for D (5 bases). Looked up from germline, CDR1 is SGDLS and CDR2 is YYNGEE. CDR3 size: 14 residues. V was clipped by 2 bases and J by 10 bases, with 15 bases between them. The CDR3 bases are TGTGCCAGCAGCGTGGGGGGACGTGTTGGAAAACTGTTTTTT. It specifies CASSVGGRVGKLFF. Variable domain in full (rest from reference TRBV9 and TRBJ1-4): DSGVTQTPKHLITATGQRVTLRCSPRSGDLSVYWYQQSLDQGLQFLIQYYNGEERAKGNILERFSAQQFPDLHSELNLSSLELGDSALYFCASSVGGRVGKLFFGSGTQLSVL.

CDR3 amino acids: CASSHRLGRASQETQYF. In nucleotides, the CDR3 is TGTGCCAGCAGTCATCGCTTAGGCAGGGCCTCTCAAGAGACCCAGTACTTC. The chain joins TRBV5-6 to TRBJ2-5; a possible D gene is TRBD1 (5 bases). This CDR3 region has 17 residues. V lost 5 bases and J 2 bases, leaving 22 bases between the germline ends. Germline V gene sequence: CDR1 SGHDT, CDR2 YYEEEE.

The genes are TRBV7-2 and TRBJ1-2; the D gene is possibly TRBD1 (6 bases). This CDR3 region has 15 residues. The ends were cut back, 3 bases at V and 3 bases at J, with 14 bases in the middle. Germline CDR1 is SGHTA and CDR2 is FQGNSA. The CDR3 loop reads CASSFSDRNDYGYTF. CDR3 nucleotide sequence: TGTGCCAGCAGCTTCAGTGACAGGAATGACTATGGCTACACCTTC.

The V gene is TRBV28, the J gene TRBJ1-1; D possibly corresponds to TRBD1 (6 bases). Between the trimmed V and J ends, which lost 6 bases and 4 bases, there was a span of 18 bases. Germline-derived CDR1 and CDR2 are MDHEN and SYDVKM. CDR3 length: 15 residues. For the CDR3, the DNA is TGTGCCAGCAGCCTCCTCTCCCGGGGGGCCACTGAAGCTTTCTTT. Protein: CASSLLSRGATEAFF. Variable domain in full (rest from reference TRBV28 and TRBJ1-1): DVKVTQSSRYLVKRTGEKVFLECVQDMDHENMFWYRQDPGLGLRLIYFSYDVKMKEKGDIPEGYSVSREKKERFSLILESASTNQTSMYLCASSLLSRGATEAFFGQGTRLTVV.

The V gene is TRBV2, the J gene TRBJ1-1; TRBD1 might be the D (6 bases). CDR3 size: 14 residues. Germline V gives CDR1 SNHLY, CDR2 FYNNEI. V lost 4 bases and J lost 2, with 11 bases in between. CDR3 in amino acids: CASSVDSPNTEAFF. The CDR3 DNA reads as TGTGCCAGCAGTGTGGACAGCCCAAACACTGAAGCTTTCTTT. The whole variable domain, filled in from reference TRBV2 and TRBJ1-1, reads EPEVTQTPSHQVTQMGQEVILRCVPISNHLYFYWYRQILGQKVEFLVSFYNNEISEKSEIFDDQFSVERPDGSNFTLKIRSTKLEDSAMYFCASSVDSPNTEAFFGQGTRLTVV.